A single T cell receptor beta chain is shown here with its context. Using immunoSEQ multiplex PCR, the repertoire was profiled, and TCRdb retains in-frame clones only, with some absent. Counted here are 110,000 to 150,000 clones, about nine tenths occurring once; the ten biggest clones make up around 5.9%. These data belong to a study of cytomegalovirus exposure and HLA in healthy donors. From germline, CDR1 is MGHRA and CDR2 YSYEKL. J lost 4 bases, V lost 2 bases, and 13 bases had no gene match. The CDR3 has 18 residues. This rearrangement joins TRBV4-1 to TRBJ1-4; 7 nucleotides align to TRBD1. The sequenced sample was PBMCs. The TCR sequence derives from a woman aged 30 to 39 in good health and CMV-seropositive. The CDR3 DNA reads as TGCGCCAGCAGCCAACTTATATCCCGGGACAGACTTAATGAAAAACTGTTTTTT. Protein product: CASSQLISRDRLNEKLFF.